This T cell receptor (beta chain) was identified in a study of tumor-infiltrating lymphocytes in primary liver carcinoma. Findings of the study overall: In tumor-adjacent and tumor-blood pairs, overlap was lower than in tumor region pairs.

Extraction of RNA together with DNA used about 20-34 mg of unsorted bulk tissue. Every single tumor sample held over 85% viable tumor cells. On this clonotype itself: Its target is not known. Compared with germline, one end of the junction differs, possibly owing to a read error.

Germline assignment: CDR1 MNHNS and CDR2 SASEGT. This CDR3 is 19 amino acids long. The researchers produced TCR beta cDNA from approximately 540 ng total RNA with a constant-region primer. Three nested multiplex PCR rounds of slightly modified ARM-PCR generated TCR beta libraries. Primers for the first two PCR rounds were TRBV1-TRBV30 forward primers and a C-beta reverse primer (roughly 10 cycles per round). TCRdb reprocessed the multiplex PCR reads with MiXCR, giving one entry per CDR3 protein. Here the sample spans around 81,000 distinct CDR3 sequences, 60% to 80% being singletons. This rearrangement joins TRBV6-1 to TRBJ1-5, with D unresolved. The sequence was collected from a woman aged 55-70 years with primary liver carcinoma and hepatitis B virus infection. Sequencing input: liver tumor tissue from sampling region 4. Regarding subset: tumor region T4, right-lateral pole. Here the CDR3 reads CTSMEVGSRYGYSNQPQHF. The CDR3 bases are TGTACCAGCATGGAAGTGGGGAGTCGGTATGGTTATAGCAATCAGCCCCAGCATTTT.